These 28 T cell receptor beta chains were all obtained from the same sample, sequenced in a study of cytomegalovirus exposure and HLA in healthy donors. The PCR was carried out with 60 Vbeta primers and 13 Jbeta primers. TCRdb keeps only in-frame clones here, not all; method: immunoSEQ multiplex PCR. The data hold more than 250,000 clones, with about 87% observed a single time. What was sequenced was PBMCs. Every receptor here comes from a woman under 30 in good health and CMV-seronegative.

For this clone: In the same sample, other DNA sequences code for this CDR3. The chain has TRBV10-2 and TRBJ1-6; TRBD1 agrees at 10 bases. The V and J ends lost 3 bases and 7 bases, in that order; junction bases with no gene match: 12. CDR1 and CDR2 from the germline V gene are WSHSY and SAAADI. The CDR3 consists of 18 residues. The CDR3 sequence is CASSEQIGTGVGNSPLHF. In DNA, the CDR3 is TGCGCCAGCAGTGAACAAATAGGGACAGGGGTCGGGAATTCACCCCTCCACTTT.

Here the CDR3 DNA reads TGTGCCAGCAGTATTAGCGGGAACACCGGGGAGCTGTTTTTT. This encodes CASSISGNTGELFF. The V and J genes are TRBV6-5 and TRBJ2-2, with D possibly TRBD2 on 6 matching bases. The CDR3 loop spans 14 amino acids. Germline CDR1 is MNHEY and CDR2 is SVGAGI. V shed 5 bases and J shed 1 base, with 8 bases lying between them.

V gene TRBV10-3 combines with J gene TRBJ1-1; maybe TRBD1 (5 bases). This CDR3 is 15 amino acids long. In germline, CDR1 is ENHRY, CDR2 SYGVKD. The V and J ends lost 2 bases and 5 bases respectively, with 15 bases between them. The chain's CDR3 is CAISEMGGVETEAFF. The CDR3, as DNA: TGTGCCATCAGTGAGATGGGGGGGGTAGAGACTGAAGCTTTCTTT.

J is TRBJ2-7 and V is TRBV19; perhaps TRBD1 as D (5 bases). Trimming cost V 5 bases and J 0 bases, with 14 bases left between them. Germline V gene sequence: CDR1 LNHDA, CDR2 SQIVND (reference sequence). This CDR3 spans 15 amino acids. The CDR3 coding sequence is TGTGCCAGTAGTCCCGACAGTCTAAGCTCCTACGAGCAGTACTTC. This translates into CASSPDSLSSYEQYF.

V usage is TRBV5-1 and J usage is TRBJ1-1; the D gene is possibly TRBD1 (6 bases). This CDR3 region has 14 residues. The germline V gene has CDR1 SGHRS and CDR2 YFSETQ. Between the trimmed V and J ends, which lost 4 bases and 1 base, there was a span of 11 bases. This chain's CDR3 is CASSITGTNTEAFF. The DNA of the CDR3 is TGCGCCAGCAGCATTACAGGGACGAACACTGAAGCTTTCTTT.

The chain couples TRBV5-1 to TRBJ2-2, with D unclear. With 2 bases removed from V and 1 base from J, the gap between germline ends came to 6 bases. CDR3 length equals 14 residues. Germline CDR1 SGHRS, CDR2 YFSETQ. CDR3 in DNA: TGCGCCAGCAGCTTCCGACAGAACACCGGGGAGCTGTTTTTT. Its protein product is CASSFRQNTGELFF. The full variable domain, in which reference TRBV5-1 and TRBJ2-2 provide the parts outside the CDR3, is KAGVTQTPRYLIKTRGQQVTLSCSPISGHRSVSWYQQTPGQGLQFLFEYFSETQRNKGNFPGRFSGRQFSNSRSEMNVSTLELGDSALYLCASSFRQNTGELFFGEGSRLTVL.

This chain links TRBV6-5 with TRBJ2-7; 7 positions match TRBD1. The CDR3 runs 15 residues. V lost 4 bases, J lost 0 bases, and 6 bases stayed unmatched. CDR1 is MNHEY and CDR2 is SVGAGI in the germline V gene. The CDR3 DNA reads as TGTGCCAGCAGTTCCTCCGGGACAGCCTCCTACGAGCAGTACTTC. Its translation: CASSSSGTASYEQYF.

The rearrangement links TRBV4-1 to TRBJ2-7, with TRBD2 as a possible D gene (6 bases). The CDR3 is 13 residues long. V lost 3 bases and J lost 2, with 8 bases in between. Germline assignment: CDR1 MGHRA and CDR2 YSYEKL. The DNA for the CDR3 is TGCGCCAGCAGCCACGGAGGGACCTACGAGCAGTACTTC. It codes for CASSHGGTYEQYF.

This clone came up once. V usage is TRBV7-9 and J usage is TRBJ2-3, with 7 bases that match TRBD2. J was trimmed by 2 bases and V by 6 bases; bases with no gene match: 11. There are 16 residues in the CDR3. CDR1 is SEHNR and CDR2 is FQNEAQ in the germline V gene (reference sequence). CDR3 amino acids: CASSPKRLAATDTQYF. The CDR3 DNA reads TGTGCCAGCAGTCCCAAGCGACTAGCAGCCACAGATACGCAGTATTTT.

The chain recombines TRBV9 with TRBJ1-2; D is ambiguous. Trimming took 0 bases from V and 2 from J, leaving 11 bases between them. Germline loops: CDR1 SGDLS, CDR2 YYNGEE. The CDR3 runs to 15 residues. The CDR3 DNA reads TGTGCCAGCAGCGTAGGGGCAGGAATAAACTATGGCTACACCTTC. This encodes CASSVGAGINYGYTF.

The rearrangement links TRBV2 to TRBJ2-3, with TRBD2 as a possible D gene (5 bases). The ends were cut back, 6 bases at V and 8 bases at J, with 15 bases in the middle. The CDR3 loop spans 13 amino acids. The V gene's germline CDR1 is SNHLY and CDR2 FYNNEI. This CDR3 reads CASRDTTGGTQYF. In DNA, the CDR3 is TGTGCCAGCAGGGATACGACTGGAGGTACGCAGTATTTT.

The V call is TRBV6-4, the J call TRBJ2-5, with a possible D match to TRBD1 (5 bases). The germline V gene encodes CDR1 MRHNA and CDR2 SNTAGT. The ends were cut back, 5 bases at V and 11 bases at J, with 18 bases in the middle. The CDR3 contains 13 residues. The CDR3 loop reads CASSLETGYKQYF. For the CDR3, the DNA is TGTGCCAGCAGTCTCGAAACAGGTTATAAGCAGTACTTC.

The table lists this clone with a few counts. V and J are TRBV4-2 and TRBJ1-1; D remains ambiguous. Germline-derived CDR1 and CDR2 are LGHNA and YNFKEQ. The CDR3 is made up of 15 amino acids. Trimming left V 0 bases short and J 2 bases short, with 10 bases between. As DNA, the CDR3 is TGTGCCAGCAGCCAAGATTTGGGCAGAAACACTGAAGCTTTCTTT. Translated: CASSQDLGRNTEAFF.

CDR3 loop: CASSRGASSYNEQFF. CDR3 sequence (DNA): TGTGCCAGCTCGCGGGGGGCGAGCTCCTACAATGAGCAGTTCTTC. The chain carries TRBV19 and TRBJ2-1; 8 bases are shared with TRBD2. CDR1 is LNHDA, CDR2 SQIVND, per germline (reference sequence). The CDR3 spans 15 residues. V gave up 9 bases and J gave up 0 bases; unmatched junction bases: 7.

Regarding this clone: In the same sample, other DNA sequences code for this CDR3. This chain links TRBV19 with TRBJ1-5; TRBD1 is a possible D gene (6 bases). Trimming shortened V by 5 bases and J by 2 bases, and 10 bases separated the two germline ends. The CDR3 sequence is 14 residues long. The V gene's germline CDR1 is LNHDA and CDR2 SQIVND (reference sequence). The CDR3 bases are TGTGCCAGTAGTCCACAGGGCGGCAATCAGCCCCAGCATTTT. Its protein product is CASSPQGGNQPQHF.

As to this clone: A read error may account for a junction end that differs from germline. V and J are TRBV30 and TRBJ1-2; no definite D call. The CDR3 totals 11 residues. Germline lookup yields CDR1 GTSNPN and CDR2 SVGIG (reference sequence). The CDR3 loop reads CAWGGNSGYTF. DNA of the CDR3: TGTGCCTGGGGCGGGAACTCTGGCTACACCTTC.

The chain couples TRBV9 to TRBJ1-2; 8 nucleotides align to TRBD1. The CDR3 totals 14 residues. V lost 4 bases and J lost 4; bases outside the gene matches: 6. Germline assignment: CDR1 SGDLS and CDR2 YYNGEE. The CDR3 region has the DNA TGTGCCAGCAGCCCGAACAGGGGGTTCTATGGCTACACCTTC. It is translated as CASSPNRGFYGYTF.

The CDR3 loop is CASSPPSGSGEQYF. The CDR3 coding sequence is TGTGCCAGCAGCCCGCCTTCCGGGTCCGGCGAGCAGTACTTC. The V and J genes are TRBV9 and TRBJ2-7; D unclear. The CDR3 sequence is 14 residues long. Deletions cut 4 bases from V and 6 bases from J, with 17 bases between. Germline values: CDR1 SGDLS, CDR2 YYNGEE.

The chain combines TRBV5-1 with TRBJ2-7; a weak D match, TRBD1 (5 bases). V dropped 4 bases and J dropped 1 base, with 12 bases sitting between them. Germline CDR1 reads SGHRS; CDR2 reads YFSETQ. The CDR3 totals 14 residues. DNA of the CDR3: TGCGCCAGCAGCCCTTCTCCAGGGTCCTACGAGCAGTACTTC. Residues: CASSPSPGSYEQYF.

J is TRBJ1-5 and V is TRBV6-5; D may be TRBD1 (6 bases). Germline loops: CDR1 MNHEY, CDR2 SVGAGI. V dropped 6 bases and J dropped 6 bases, with 12 bases sitting between them. The CDR3 length is 13 residues. The CDR3 sequence: CASSGRGGQPQHF. The CDR3 bases are TGTGCCAGCAGCGGTAGGGGGGGTCAGCCCCAGCATTTT.

This rearrangement joins TRBV15 to TRBJ1-6; TRBD1 agrees at 11 bases. This CDR3 region has 16 residues. Germline assignment: CDR1 LNHNV and CDR2 YYDKDF (reference sequence). The V gene end was trimmed by 3 bases and the J gene end by 5 bases; junction bases not matched to a gene: 3. The DNA of the CDR3 is TGTGCCACCAGCAGTGGACAGGGGGCTCATAATTCACCCCTCCACTTT. This gives the protein CATSSGQGAHNSPLHF. Full variable domain (missing parts from reference TRBV15 and TRBJ1-6): DAMVIQNPRYQVTQFGKPVTLSCSQTLNHNVMYWYQQKSSQAPKLLFHYYDKDFNNEADTPDNFQSRRPNTSFCFLDIRSPGLGDTAMYLCATSSGQGAHNSPLHFGNGTRLTVT.

This chain connects TRBV2 to TRBJ1-5, with a weak D call TRBD1 (6 bases). This CDR3 is 12 amino acids long. Germline CDR1 reads SNHLY; CDR2 reads FYNNEI. Between the trimmed V and J ends, which lost 4 bases and 7 bases, there was a span of 8 bases. This CDR3 is CASSGQAQPQHF. The DNA of the CDR3 is TGTGCCAGCAGTGGACAGGCCCAGCCCCAGCATTTT.

This clone has a handful of counts. The chain recombines TRBV15 with TRBJ2-7, with 9 bases identical to TRBD1. Germline V CDR1 and CDR2: LNHNV, YYDKDF (reference sequence). This CDR3 region has 15 residues. Trimming at V came to 1 base and at J to 5 bases, leaving 6 bases not matched to a gene. The CDR3 region is CATSRAGTGSHEQYF. CDR3 in DNA: TGTGCCACCAGCAGAGCCGGGACAGGGTCCCACGAGCAGTACTTC.

The rearrangement links TRBV27 to TRBJ1-6; D uncertain. CDR1 MNHEY and CDR2 SMNVEV come from the germline V gene (reference sequence). V was trimmed by 3 bases and J by 9 bases, leaving 12 bases between them. The CDR3 has 14 residues. CDR3 coding DNA: TGTGCCAGCAGTTTCGAGGGCTATGGTTCACCCCTCCACTTT. Its translation: CASSFEGYGSPLHF.

The chain combines TRBV27 with TRBJ2-6, with D perhaps matching TRBD1 (5 bases). This CDR3 is 15 amino acids long. Deletions cut 6 bases from V and 2 bases from J, with 11 bases between. Germline assignment: CDR1 MNHEY and CDR2 SMNVEV (reference sequence). As DNA, the CDR3 is TGTGCCAGCAGCGACCTAGGGGCTGGGGCCAACGTCCTGACTTTC. Translating it yields CASSDLGAGANVLTF.

This chain links TRBV5-8 with TRBJ2-5, with 10 bases that match TRBD2. Per germline, CDR1 SGHTS and CDR2 YDEGEE. V dropped 4 bases and J dropped 2; count of bases not matched to a gene: 8. CDR3 size: 16 residues. The CDR3 nucleotides read TGTGCCAGCAGCCTAGGGACTAGCGCCTTGCAAGAGACCCAGTACTTC. It encodes CASSLGTSALQETQYF. Drawing the rest from reference TRBV5-8 and TRBJ2-5, the complete variable domain is EAGVTQSPTHLIKTRGQQATLRCSPISGHTSVYWYQQALGLGLQFLLWYDEGEERNRGNFPPRFSGRQFPNYSSELNVNALELEDSALYLCASSLGTSALQETQYFGPGTRLLVL.

V gene TRBV5-8 combines with J gene TRBJ2-5; no reliable D call. The DNA matches TRBJ2-7 better at its end, which makes the J call doubtful. The CDR3 has 14 amino acids. CDR1 and CDR2 from the germline V gene are SGHTS and YDEGEE. The DNA for the CDR3 is TGTGCCAGCAGCTTAGAGTGGAGCTCCTACGAGCAGTACTTC. It yields the protein CASSLEWSSYEQYF.

This clone was seen just once. The gene calls are TRBV9 and TRBJ1-5, with D tentatively TRBD1 (6 bases). CDR1 and CDR2 from the germline V gene are SGDLS and YYNGEE. V lost 0 bases, J lost 4 bases, and 8 bases lay in between. The CDR3 is made up of 14 amino acids. The CDR3 nucleotides are TGTGCCAGCAGCGTAGGACAGGTGAATCAGCCCCAGCATTTT. This translates into CASSVGQVNQPQHF.